One and the same sample provided the 25 T cell receptor beta chains below, sequenced in a study of CD8 T cells in Susac syndrome. A quantity of about 0.5 to 1 ug RNA underwent reverse transcription using random hexamers. Using its own MiXCR run on the immunoSEQ multiplex PCR reads, TCRdb lists one record per CDR3 protein. This sample has some 120,000 distinct CDR3 sequences, with about 90% found just once. Source material: CD8+ T cells from PBMCs. These receptors came from a human donor in good health.

The chain has TRBV18 and TRBJ2-5; D is unclear. Per the germline V gene, CDR1 is KGHSH and CDR2 is LQKENI. V lost 6 bases and J 3 bases, leaving 5 bases between the germline ends. The CDR3 spans 11 residues. The CDR3 sequence is CASSPEETQYF. In nucleotides, the CDR3 is TGTGCCAGCTCGCCCGAAGAGACCCAGTACTTC.

The chain couples TRBV9 to TRBJ2-2; D is unresolved. V was trimmed by 0 bases and J by 5 bases, leaving 5 bases between them. This CDR3 is built from 13 residues. The germline V gene encodes CDR1 SGDLS and CDR2 YYNGEE. CDR3 protein: CASSVAPTGELFF. CDR3 DNA: TGTGCCAGCAGCGTAGCGCCTACCGGGGAGCTGTTTTTT. The full variable domain, with the rest looked up from reference TRBV9 and TRBJ2-2, is DSGVTQTPKHLITATGQRVTLRCSPRSGDLSVYWYQQSLDQGLQFLIQYYNGEERAKGNILERFSAQQFPDLHSELNLSSLELGDSALYFCASSVAPTGELFFGEGSRLTVL.

This sequence joins TRBV19 and TRBJ1-1; D unclear. This CDR3 region has 16 residues. Germline V gene sequence: CDR1 LNHDA, CDR2 SQIVND (reference sequence). The V end was cut by 7 bases, the J end by 1 base, with 19 bases between. CDR3 sequence reads: CASNLPAGQQNTEAFF. The CDR3 nucleotides are TGTGCCAGTAACCTACCGGCGGGCCAGCAGAACACTGAAGCTTTCTTT.

The V gene is TRBV10-3, the J gene TRBJ2-1; 7 nucleotides align to TRBD1. With 2 bases clipped from V and 9 bases from J, the junction kept 10 bases outside the gene matches. The CDR3 consists of 15 residues. From germline, CDR1 is ENHRY and CDR2 SYGVKD. The CDR3 DNA reads as TGTGCCATCAGTGAGACCCACAGGGGTCAAAGTGAGCAGTTCTTC. Protein product: CAISETHRGQSEQFF.

This clonotype showed up just a few times. V and J are TRBV3-1 and TRBJ2-7, with a tentative D call TRBD1 (6 bases). The CDR3 loop spans 13 amino acids. The germline gives CDR1 LGHDT, CDR2 YNNKEL (reference sequence). V lost 4 bases to trimming and J lost 3 bases, with 10 bases between them. The CDR3 reads CASSPRDNYEQYF. CDR3 sequence (DNA): TGTGCCAGCAGCCCAAGGGACAACTACGAGCAGTACTTC.

The chain joins TRBV6-1 to TRBJ2-1, with 9 positions matching TRBD1. V was clipped by 0 bases and J by 6 bases; unmatched bases: 15. In germline, CDR1 is MNHNS, CDR2 SASEGT. This CDR3 is built from 19 residues. CDR3 bases: TGTGCCAGCAGTGAAGCGTGGTATCTCGGGACAGGGCGAACCAATGAGCAGTTCTTC. Protein sequence: CASSEAWYLGTGRTNEQFF.

V usage is TRBV12-3 or TRBV12-4 and J usage is TRBJ1-1; 7 nucleotides agree with TRBD1. J was trimmed by 5 bases and V by 8 bases; bases with no gene match: 11. This CDR3 has 14 amino acids. CDR3 sequence: CASSPGQGETEAFF. DNA for the CDR3: TGTGCCAGCTCCCCGGGGCAGGGGGAAACTGAAGCTTTCTTT.

The chain's CDR3 is CASSYLLAGGTYEQYF. CDR3 in DNA: TGTGCCAGCAGTTACCTACTAGCGGGAGGCACCTACGAGCAGTACTTC. The chain is built from TRBV6-2 or TRBV6-3 and TRBJ2-7; 12 bases match TRBD2. CDR1 MNHEY and CDR2 SVGEGT come from the germline V gene. V lost 2 bases, J lost 2 bases, and 4 bases stayed unmatched. The CDR3 has 16 amino acids.

The CDR3 DNA reads TGTGCCAGCAGCTTGGTGGGGACCGCTGGAAACACCATATATTTT. It encodes CASSLVGTAGNTIYF. The rearrangement joins TRBV5-4 to TRBJ1-3, with D perhaps TRBD1 (5 bases). Germline V gene sequence: CDR1 SGHNT, CDR2 YYREEE (reference sequence). V was cut by 0 bases and J by 2 bases, with 9 bases left in between. The CDR3 extends over 15 amino acids.

The chain couples TRBV20-1 to TRBJ2-3, with 7 positions matching TRBD2. The V and J ends lost 5 bases and 5 bases, in that order; junction bases with no gene match: 10. The CDR3 consists of 14 residues. Per the germline V gene, CDR1 is DFQATT and CDR2 is SNEGSKA (reference sequence). CDR3 bases: TGCAGTGCTCACCCATCGGGGGGAGGAGATACGCAGTATTTT. Residues: CSAHPSGGGDTQYF.

CDR3: CASSLARVNTEAFF. CDR3 coding DNA: TGCGCCAGCAGCTTGGCCCGTGTGAACACTGAAGCTTTCTTT. The V gene is TRBV5-1, the J gene TRBJ1-1, with D unresolved. Germline V lookup: CDR1 SGHRS, CDR2 YFSETQ. The length of the CDR3 is 14 residues. Trimming shortened V by 0 bases and J by 0 bases, and 6 bases separated the two germline ends. The whole variable domain, filled in from reference TRBV5-1 and TRBJ1-1, reads KAGVTQTPRYLIKTRGQQVTLSCSPISGHRSVSWYQQTPGQGLQFLFEYFSETQRNKGNFPGRFSGRQFSNSRSEMNVSTLELGDSALYLCASSLARVNTEAFFGQGTRLTVV.

This sequence joins TRBV10-3 and TRBJ2-1, with unresolved D. V gave up 6 bases and J gave up 6 bases, with 18 bases separating them. This CDR3 has 15 residues. Germline V CDR1 and CDR2: ENHRY, SYGVKD. The DNA for the CDR3 is TGTGCCATCAGGGATACCGGAAGCGAAGTCAATGAGCAGTTCTTC. It encodes CAIRDTGSEVNEQFF.

This chain links TRBV3-1 with TRBJ1-3; D may be TRBD1 (6 bases). CDR1 LGHDT and CDR2 YNNKEL come from the germline V gene (reference sequence). The CDR3 has 15 amino acids. V was trimmed by 8 bases and J by 1 base, leaving 15 bases between them. The CDR3 here is CASQGTARSGNTIYF. In DNA, the CDR3 is TGTGCCAGCCAGGGGACCGCTCGATCTGGAAACACCATATATTTT. Full variable domain (rest looked up from reference TRBV3-1 and TRBJ1-3): DTAVSQTPKYLVTQMGNDKSIKCEQNLGHDTMYWYKQDSKKFLKIMFSYNNKELIINETVPNRFSPKSPDKAHLNLHINSLELGDSAVYFCASQGTARSGNTIYFGEGSWLTVV.

The rearrangement joins TRBV29-1 to TRBJ2-3; TRBD2 matches at 7 bases. The CDR3 is 15 amino acids. J lost 2 bases, V lost 1 base, and 6 bases had no gene match. CDR1 is SQVTM and CDR2 is ANQGSEA in the germline V gene. The CDR3 DNA follows: TGCAGCGTTGAAGGGCCAGCGGGATTCACAGATACGCAGTATTTT. Protein: CSVEGPAGFTDTQYF.

This chain joins TRBV2 and TRBJ2-7; tentatively, D is TRBD1 (6 bases). Trimming took off 2 bases at V and 5 bases at J, with 13 bases between the two ends. Germline assignment: CDR1 SNHLY and CDR2 FYNNEI. The CDR3 has 14 residues. This CDR3 reads CASSEMRGNHEQYF. In DNA form, the CDR3 reads TGTGCCAGCAGTGAAATGAGGGGGAACCACGAGCAGTACTTC.

The chain couples TRBV25-1 to TRBJ1-1, with TRBD1 matching 7 bases. V was pared by 4 bases and J by 3 bases, with 8 bases of the junction left unmatched. Per germline, CDR1 MGHDK and CDR2 SYGVNS. The CDR3 covers 15 residues. The CDR3: CASSAPTGKDTEAFF. CDR3 nucleotides: TGTGCCAGCAGTGCCCCGACAGGGAAAGACACTGAAGCTTTCTTT.

This clonotype was recorded only once. The chain uses TRBV23-1 and TRBJ2-3, with 11 bases lining up with TRBD1. TRBV23-1 is an open reading frame whose function is uncertain. This CDR3 contains 15 residues. The ends lost 4 bases at V and 5 bases at J; junction bases unmatched: 5. The CDR3 here is CASSPDRGRIDTQYF. The CDR3 bases are TGCGCCAGCAGTCCGGACAGGGGGCGGATAGATACGCAGTATTTT.

The chain joins TRBV20-1 to TRBJ1-1; possible D gene TRBD1, 5 bases. Looked up from germline, CDR1 is DFQATT and CDR2 is SNEGSKA (reference sequence). Trimming took 6 bases from V and 0 from J, leaving 20 bases between them. The length of the CDR3 is 16 residues. As DNA, the CDR3 is TGCAGTGCCGAGGGTCTAACGGGACCCTTGAACACTGAAGCTTTCTTT. Protein product: CSAEGLTGPLNTEAFF.

The V call is TRBV13, the J call TRBJ2-5; tentative D call: TRBD1 (5 bases). The CDR3 has 15 amino acids. V lost 2 bases and J 1 base, leaving 11 bases between the germline ends. Germline CDR1 PRHDT, CDR2 FYEKMQ (reference sequence). This chain's CDR3 is CASSLSQGSQETQYF. CDR3 nucleotides: TGTGCCAGCAGCTTATCCCAGGGCAGCCAAGAGACCCAGTACTTC. The full variable domain, with the rest looked up from reference TRBV13 and TRBJ2-5, is AAGVIQSPRHLIKEKRETATLKCYPIPRHDTVYWYQQGPGQDPQFLISFYEKMQSDKGSIPDRFSAQQFSDYHSELNMSSLELGDSALYFCASSLSQGSQETQYFGPGTRLLVL.

This clonotype has a single count. This rearrangement joins TRBV19 to TRBJ2-7; D is uncertain. The CDR3 is 16 residues long. Germline CDR1 is LNHDA and CDR2 is SQIVND (reference sequence). Trimming took off 2 bases at V and 3 bases at J, with 17 bases between the two ends. The CDR3 DNA is TGTGCCAGTAGTATATCGCCAGGAATCGCAAGCTACGAGCAGTACTTC. It encodes CASSISPGIASYEQYF.

The rearrangement links TRBV20-1 to TRBJ1-4; D is perhaps TRBD1 (5 bases). This CDR3 is 14 amino acids long. V lost 4 bases and J 5 bases, leaving 14 bases between the germline ends. The germline gives CDR1 DFQATT, CDR2 SNEGSKA (reference sequence). The chain's CDR3 is CSAKGRGNNEKLFF. Here the CDR3 DNA reads TGCAGTGCTAAAGGCCGGGGGAACAATGAAAAACTGTTTTTT.

The V and J genes are TRBV20-1 and TRBJ2-3; D is perhaps TRBD2 (7 bases). Between the trimmed V and J ends, which lost 5 bases and 0 bases, there was a span of 24 bases. The CDR3 consists of 18 residues. Germline V gene sequence: CDR1 DFQATT, CDR2 SNEGSKA (reference sequence). The CDR3 loop is CSAGGAPGLITSTDTQYF. For the CDR3, the DNA is TGCAGTGCTGGGGGGGCCCCGGGACTAATCACCAGCACAGATACGCAGTATTTT.

The V gene is TRBV19, the J gene TRBJ2-4, with unresolved D. The length of the CDR3 is 18 residues. Germline V gives CDR1 LNHDA, CDR2 SQIVND (reference sequence). Between the trimmed V and J ends, which lost 3 bases and 0 bases, there was a span of 18 bases. In DNA form, the CDR3 reads TGTGCCAGTAGTATTCCCACGCAGGAGATTTTAGCCAAAAACATTCAGTACTTC. It encodes CASSIPTQEILAKNIQYF.

CDR3 DNA: TGCGCCAGCAGCCAAGAGCGAGGATCCGGGGCCAACGTCCTGACTTTC. This gives the protein CASSQERGSGANVLTF. This chain joins TRBV4-3 and TRBJ2-6; no firm D call. There are 16 residues in the CDR3. V shed 0 bases and J shed 4 bases, with 10 bases lying between them. In germline, CDR1 is LGHNA, CDR2 YSLEER.

V gene TRBV10-3 combines with J gene TRBJ2-7; the match to TRBD2 covers 10 bases. This CDR3 comprises 17 residues. The J segment lost 1 base and the V segment lost 0 bases, leaving 6 bases of the junction unmatched. CDR1 is ENHRY and CDR2 is SYGVKD in the germline V gene. The chain's CDR3 is CAISESLAGEKSYEQYF. CDR3 sequence (DNA): TGTGCCATCAGTGAGTCCCTAGCGGGAGAAAAGTCCTACGAGCAGTACTTC.